Following are 24 T cell receptor beta chains from one sample sequenced in a study of blood T cell repertoires in COVID-19. Clones were sequenced by immunoSEQ multiplex PCR, and TCRdb holds only the in-frame ones, with some missing. The data show around 100,000 clones, with 80% to 90% seen just once and about 32% held by the top ten. What was sequenced was peripheral blood. The receptors here all came from an elderly woman with acute or convalescent COVID-19.

The chain employs TRBV29-1 and TRBJ2-3; D not resolved. CDR1 is SQVTM, CDR2 ANQGSEA, per germline. Between the trimmed V and J ends, which lost 8 bases and 0 bases, there was a span of 9 bases. The CDR3 loop spans 12 amino acids. The CDR3 here is CSYSLSTDTQYF. CDR3 DNA sequence: TGCAGCTATTCCCTTAGCACAGATACGCAGTATTTT.

The DNA of the CDR3 is TGCGCCAGCAGCTTGGGACAGGGAAATAGCTACGAGCAGTACTTC. Protein: CASSLGQGNSYEQYF. V usage is TRBV5-1 and J usage is TRBJ2-7, with 7 bases fitting TRBD1. Trimming cost V 0 bases and J 3 bases; bases outside gene matches: 6. This CDR3 contains 15 residues. The germline V gene has CDR1 SGHRS and CDR2 YFSETQ.

The chain combines TRBV5-1 with TRBJ1-2; a possible D gene is TRBD1 (5 bases). In germline, CDR1 is SGHRS, CDR2 YFSETQ. The CDR3 covers 14 residues. Between the trimmed V and J ends, which lost 7 bases and 2 bases, there was a span of 15 bases. In DNA form, the CDR3 reads TGCGCCAGCCTAAAGGGCCCAGGGAACTATGGCTACACCTTC. As protein: CASLKGPGNYGYTF. Using reference TRBV5-1 and TRBJ1-2 for the parts outside the CDR3, the full variable domain is KAGVTQTPRYLIKTRGQQVTLSCSPISGHRSVSWYQQTPGQGLQFLFEYFSETQRNKGNFPGRFSGRQFSNSRSEMNVSTLELGDSALYLCASLKGPGNYGYTFGSGTRLTVV.

V gene TRBV19 combines with J gene TRBJ2-1; 12 bases match TRBD2. This CDR3 has 13 amino acids. Germline trimming cut 8 bases from V and 15 bases from J; bases unmatched to any gene: 11. Germline CDR1 is LNHDA and CDR2 is SQIVND (reference sequence). CDR3 DNA sequence: TGTGCCAGTCGCTCTAGCGGGGGGGGATTCTGGTTCTTC. Its protein is CASRSSGGGFWFF.

V gene TRBV29-1 combines with J gene TRBJ2-2; 11 nucleotides line up with TRBD1. The V gene's germline CDR1 is SQVTM and CDR2 ANQGSEA. V lost 8 bases and J lost 4; bases outside the gene matches: 9. This CDR3 region has 15 residues. The CDR3 bases are TGCAGCTCCTCGCTCGGGACAGGGGGCACCGGGGAGCTGTTTTTT. Its translation: CSSSLGTGGTGELFF.

V gene TRBV10-3 combines with J gene TRBJ2-2; 7 positions match TRBD2. Per the germline V gene, CDR1 is ENHRY and CDR2 is SYGVKD. The CDR3 contains 19 residues. V gave up 4 bases and J gave up 3 bases; unmatched junction bases: 17. The CDR3 bases are TGTGCCATCAGTGTAGAGGCCTATTCCGGGACTAACTACACCGGGGAGCTGTTTTTT. It is translated as CAISVEAYSGTNYTGELFF.

The rearrangement links TRBV11-2 to TRBJ1-1; perhaps TRBD1 as D (5 bases). The CDR3 is made up of 15 amino acids. Germline lookup yields CDR1 SGHAT and CDR2 FQNNGV. Trimming left V 7 bases short and J 1 base short, with 16 bases between. As DNA, the CDR3 is TGTGCCAGCATAGCCCGGGGGTTTGGGAACACTGAAGCTTTCTTT. Amino acid sequence: CASIARGFGNTEAFF.

The rearrangement links TRBV28 to TRBJ1-2; 7 bases are shared with TRBD1. This CDR3 contains 15 residues. V lost 5 bases to trimming and J lost 4 bases; unmatched junction nucleotides: 10. Germline V CDR1 and CDR2: MDHEN, SYDVKM. The CDR3 here is CASSPPQGRSYGYTF. CDR3 nucleotide sequence: TGTGCCAGCAGTCCCCCACAGGGGCGGAGCTATGGCTACACCTTC.

J is TRBJ1-1 and V is TRBV9; no reliable D call. The CDR3 has 15 residues. Trimming stripped 3 bases from V and 5 bases from J, with 17 bases between. Germline CDR1 and CDR2: SGDLS and YYNGEE. The CDR3: CASSASEWRVTEAFF. As DNA, the CDR3 is TGTGCCAGCAGCGCGAGCGAGTGGAGGGTGACTGAAGCTTTCTTT.

The rearrangement links TRBV19 to TRBJ2-2, with a tentative D call TRBD2 (6 bases). Germline V gene sequence: CDR1 LNHDA, CDR2 SQIVND (reference sequence). The CDR3 has 16 residues. V was trimmed by 2 bases and J by 3 bases, leaving 13 bases between them. The CDR3 reads CASSIPRGGHTGELFF. The CDR3 DNA reads TGTGCCAGTAGTATACCCCGGGGAGGTCACACCGGGGAGCTGTTTTTT.

This clone occurred a few times. The gene calls are TRBV6-5 and TRBJ1-4; D possibly corresponds to TRBD1 (5 bases). Trimming removed 0 bases from V and 8 bases from J, with 16 bases in between. Germline CDR1 is MNHEY and CDR2 is SVGAGI. This CDR3 is 16 amino acids long. CDR3 coding DNA: TGTGCCAGCAGTTACTCCCTGGCAGGGACTCGGGAAAAACTGTTTTTT. Residues: CASSYSLAGTREKLFF.

V usage is TRBV30 and J usage is TRBJ1-5; D perhaps matches TRBD1 (5 bases). Trimming removed 1 base at V and 6 bases at J, with 10 bases between. CDR1 and CDR2 from the germline V gene are GTSNPN and SVGIG (reference sequence). This CDR3 is built from 13 residues. Here the CDR3 reads CAWSGQLLQPQHF. CDR3 DNA: TGTGCCTGGAGTGGACAGCTTCTTCAGCCCCAGCATTTT. The whole variable domain, filled in from reference TRBV30 and TRBJ1-5, reads SQTIHQWPATLVQPVGSPLSLECTVEGTSNPNLYWYRQAAGRGLQLLFYSVGIGQISSEVPQNLSASRPQDRQFILSSKKLLLSDSGFYLCAWSGQLLQPQHFGDGTRLSIL.

In its sample, this clone was seen once. V gene TRBV7-8 combines with J gene TRBJ1-1; D is unresolved. CDR1 and CDR2 from the germline V gene are SGHVS and FQNEAQ. Between the trimmed V and J ends, which lost 3 bases and 4 bases, there was a span of 6 bases. The CDR3 loop spans 12 amino acids. CDR3 amino acids: CASSLAGTEAFF. DNA of the CDR3: TGTGCCAGCAGCTTGGCGGGCACTGAAGCTTTCTTT.

V usage is TRBV24-1 and J usage is TRBJ2-1, with a tentative D call TRBD1 (6 bases). Trimming pared 6 bases from V and 9 bases from J, leaving 11 bases between. Germline assignment: CDR1 KGHDR and CDR2 SFDVKD. This CDR3 spans 12 amino acids. CDR3 bases: TGTGCCACCAGTACAGGGCTAGGTGAGCAGTTCTTC. Protein product: CATSTGLGEQFF.

The J gene is TRBJ2-7, the V gene TRBV6-2 or TRBV6-3; 10 nucleotides agree with TRBD1. The CDR3 is 14 residues long. With V trimmed by 2 bases and J by 4 bases, 2 bases remained unmatched. CDR1 and CDR2 (germline): MNHEY, SVGEGT. The DNA for the CDR3 is TGTGCCAGCAGTTACGGGACAGGGGTATACGAGCAGTACTTC. Protein: CASSYGTGVYEQYF.

This clone was observed a single time. The rearrangement links TRBV12-3 or TRBV12-4 to TRBJ2-7; D possibly corresponds to TRBD1 (5 bases). V shed 5 bases and J shed 6 bases, with 11 bases lying between them. This CDR3 is 12 amino acids long. DNA for the CDR3: TGTGCCAGCAGTCCCTGGGGCGGCGAGCAGTACTTC. Translation gives CASSPWGGEQYF.

This clone was observed a single time. J is TRBJ1-6 and V is TRBV13, with 7 bases that match TRBD1. CDR3 length: 15 amino acids. The germline CDR1 and CDR2 sequences are PRHDT and FYEKMQ (reference sequence). Losses at the gene ends were 1 base for V and 8 bases for J; bases not matched to a gene: 5. The CDR3 sequence: CASSLVAGGDSPLHF. The CDR3 DNA follows: TGTGCCAGCAGCTTAGTCGCAGGGGGTGATTCACCCCTCCACTTT.

The rearrangement joins TRBV3-1 (or the pseudogene TRBV3-2) to TRBJ1-1; D not certain. The CDR3 runs 12 residues. Trimming shortened V by 4 bases and J by 0 bases, and 3 bases separated the two germline ends. The germline CDR1 and CDR2 sequences are LGHDT and YNNKEL (reference sequence). This CDR3 is CASSPMNTEAFF. The CDR3 DNA is TGTGCCAGCAGCCCAATGAACACTGAAGCTTTCTTT.

In this sample, this clone turned up a few times. The CDR3 DNA sequence: TGTGCCAGCAGCGCGGCGACCCAGGGGGCTTTTGAAGCTTTCTTT. It translates to CASSAATQGAFEAFF. The rearrangement links TRBV5-8 to TRBJ1-1; 8 bases are a match to TRBD1. In germline, CDR1 is SGHTS, CDR2 YDEGEE. CDR3 size: 15 residues. V shed 4 bases and J 7 bases; nucleotides not matched to a gene: 12.

As concerns this clone: Other DNA sequences within the sample encode an identical CDR3. J is TRBJ2-7 and V is TRBV3-1 (or the pseudogene TRBV3-2); D may be TRBD2 (6 bases). The germline V and J ends were trimmed by 6 bases and 4 bases, with 13 bases remaining between them. This CDR3 comprises 13 residues. From germline, CDR1 is LGHDT and CDR2 YNNKEL (reference sequence). The CDR3 loop reads CASSAPGGYEQYF. The CDR3 DNA sequence: TGTGCCAGCAGTGCACCCGGGGGATACGAGCAGTACTTC.

The rearrangement links TRBV5-4 to TRBJ2-1; TRBD2 matches at 7 bases. Losses at the gene ends were 4 bases for V and 6 bases for J; bases not matched to a gene: 10. The length of the CDR3 is 15 residues. The V gene's germline CDR1 is SGHNT and CDR2 YYREEE (reference sequence). CDR3 sequence reads: CASSRGGGSSNEQFF. The CDR3 DNA follows: TGTGCCAGCAGCCGCGGCGGGGGTTCTTCCAATGAGCAGTTCTTC. The variable domain in full, completed from reference TRBV5-4 and TRBJ2-1, reads ETGVTQSPTHLIKTRGQQVTLRCSSQSGHNTVSWYQQALGQGPQFIFQYYREEENGRGNFPPRFSGLQFPNYSSELNVNALELDDSALYLCASSRGGGSSNEQFFGPGTRLTVL.

CDR3 residues: CSPWGQTEAFF. The CDR3 nucleotides read TGCAGCCCTTGGGGGCAAACTGAAGCTTTCTTT. The gene calls are TRBV20-1 and TRBJ1-1, with D tentatively TRBD1 (6 bases). Germline CDR1 is DFQATT and CDR2 is SNEGSKA (reference sequence). There are 11 residues in the CDR3.

The rearrangement links TRBV24-1 to TRBJ2-7; D is perhaps TRBD2 (6 bases). CDR1 is KGHDR and CDR2 is SFDVKD in the germline V gene. The CDR3 has 13 amino acids. The V end was cut by 4 bases, the J end by 2 bases, with 8 bases between. CDR3 DNA sequence: TGTGCCACCAGTGACTGGACTACCTACGAGCAGTACTTC. Translating it yields CATSDWTTYEQYF.

V is TRBV7-2 and J is TRBJ2-1; the match to TRBD2 covers 8 bases. CDR1 is SGHTA and CDR2 is FQGNSA in the germline V gene. This CDR3 has 17 amino acids. With V trimmed by 5 bases and J by 2 bases, 11 bases remained unmatched. In DNA, the CDR3 is TGTGCCAGCAGCCTTAGTCCAGCGGGGGACGCCTACAATGAGCAGTTCTTC. Encoded protein: CASSLSPAGDAYNEQFF. The full variable domain, completed using reference TRBV7-2 and TRBJ2-1, is GAGVSQSPSNKVTEKGKDVELRCDPISGHTALYWYRQSLGQGLEFLIYFQGNSAPDKSGLPSDRFSAERTGGSVSTLTIQRTQQEDSAVYLCASSLSPAGDAYNEQFFGPGTRLTVL.